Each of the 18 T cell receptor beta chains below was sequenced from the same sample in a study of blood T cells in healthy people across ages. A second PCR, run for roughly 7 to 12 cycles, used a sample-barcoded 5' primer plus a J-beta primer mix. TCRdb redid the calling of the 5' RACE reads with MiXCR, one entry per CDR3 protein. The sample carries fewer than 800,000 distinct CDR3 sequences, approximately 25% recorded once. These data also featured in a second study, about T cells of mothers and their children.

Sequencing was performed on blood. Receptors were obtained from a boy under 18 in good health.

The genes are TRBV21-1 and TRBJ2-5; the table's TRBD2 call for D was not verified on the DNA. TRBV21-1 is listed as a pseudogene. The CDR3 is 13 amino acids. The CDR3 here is CASSKDWRETQYF. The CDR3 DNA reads TGTGCCAGCAGCAAGGATTGGAGGGAGACCCAGTACTTC.

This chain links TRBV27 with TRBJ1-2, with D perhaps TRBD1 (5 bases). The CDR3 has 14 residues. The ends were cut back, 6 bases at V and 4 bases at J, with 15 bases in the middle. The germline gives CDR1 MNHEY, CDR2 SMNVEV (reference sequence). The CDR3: CASRPQGLGYGYTF. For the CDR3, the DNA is TGTGCCAGCAGACCCCAGGGACTGGGCTATGGCTACACCTTC.

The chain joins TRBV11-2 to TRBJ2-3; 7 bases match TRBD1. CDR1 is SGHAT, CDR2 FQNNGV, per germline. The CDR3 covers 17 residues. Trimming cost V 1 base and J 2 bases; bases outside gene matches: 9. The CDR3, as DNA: TGTGCCAGCAGCTTAGGGTCGTCGGGACAGATCACAGATACGCAGTATTTT. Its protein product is CASSLGSSGQITDTQYF.

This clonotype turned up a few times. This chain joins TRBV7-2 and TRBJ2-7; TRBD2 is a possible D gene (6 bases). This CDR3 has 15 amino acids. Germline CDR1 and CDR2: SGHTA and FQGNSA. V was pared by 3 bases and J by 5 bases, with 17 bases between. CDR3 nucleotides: TGTGCCAGCAGCTTGTCCGGGGGATTTAGTAACGAGCAGTACTTC. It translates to CASSLSGGFSNEQYF.

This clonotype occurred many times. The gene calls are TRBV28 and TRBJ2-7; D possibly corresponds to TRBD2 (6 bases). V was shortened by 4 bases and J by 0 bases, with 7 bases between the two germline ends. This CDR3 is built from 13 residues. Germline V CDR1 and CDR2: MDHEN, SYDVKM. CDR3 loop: CASSSGDSYEQYF. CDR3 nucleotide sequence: TGTGCCAGCAGTTCGGGGGACTCCTACGAGCAGTACTTC.

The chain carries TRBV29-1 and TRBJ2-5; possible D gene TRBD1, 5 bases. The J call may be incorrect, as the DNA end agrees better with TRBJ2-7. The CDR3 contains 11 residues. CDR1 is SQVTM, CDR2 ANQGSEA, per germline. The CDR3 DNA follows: TGCAGCGTTGAAGACAGGGACGAGCAGTACTTC. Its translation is CSVEDRDEQYF.

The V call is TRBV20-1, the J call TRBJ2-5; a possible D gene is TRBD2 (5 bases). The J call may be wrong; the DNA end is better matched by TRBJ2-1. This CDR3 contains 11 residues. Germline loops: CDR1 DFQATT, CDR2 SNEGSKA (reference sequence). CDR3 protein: CSARSGWEQFF. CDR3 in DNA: TGCAGTGCTAGATCGGGGTGGGAGCAGTTCTTC.

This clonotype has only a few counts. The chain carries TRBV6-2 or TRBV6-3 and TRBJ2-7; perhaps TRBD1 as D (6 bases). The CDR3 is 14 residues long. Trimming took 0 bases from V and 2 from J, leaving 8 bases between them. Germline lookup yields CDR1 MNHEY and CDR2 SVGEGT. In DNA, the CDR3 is TGTGCCAGCAGTTACTCGGGACAAACCTACGAGCAGTACTTC. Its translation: CASSYSGQTYEQYF.

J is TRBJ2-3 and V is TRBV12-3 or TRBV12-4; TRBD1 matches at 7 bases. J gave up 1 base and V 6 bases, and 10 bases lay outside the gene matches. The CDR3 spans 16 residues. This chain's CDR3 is CASSPVTGWGTDTQYF. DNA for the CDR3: TGTGCCAGCAGCCCTGTGACAGGGTGGGGCACAGATACGCAGTATTTT.

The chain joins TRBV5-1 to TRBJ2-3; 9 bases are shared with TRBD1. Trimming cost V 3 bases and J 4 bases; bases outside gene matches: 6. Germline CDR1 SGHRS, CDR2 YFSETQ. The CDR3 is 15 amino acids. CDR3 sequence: CASSSEGTGSDTQYF. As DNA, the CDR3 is TGCGCCAGCAGCTCCGAAGGGACAGGGTCAGATACGCAGTATTTT.

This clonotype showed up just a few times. CDR3 in DNA: TGCAGTGCTAGAGGGGCAGGGCGAACCTACGAGCAGTACTTC. Translating gives CSARGAGRTYEQYF. This chain uses TRBV20-1 with TRBJ2-7, with a possible D match to TRBD1 (5 bases). This CDR3 is built from 14 residues. V was clipped by 1 base and J by 2 bases, with 12 bases between them. Germline loops: CDR1 DFQATT, CDR2 SNEGSKA (reference sequence).

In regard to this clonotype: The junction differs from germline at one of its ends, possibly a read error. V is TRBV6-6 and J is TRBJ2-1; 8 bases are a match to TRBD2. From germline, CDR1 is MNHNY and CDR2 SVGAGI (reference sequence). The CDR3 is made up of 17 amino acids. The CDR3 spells CASSYSSPREGGNEQFF. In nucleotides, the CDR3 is TGTGCCAGCAGCTACTCGAGTCCTCGGGAGGGAGGTAATGAGCAGTTCTTC.

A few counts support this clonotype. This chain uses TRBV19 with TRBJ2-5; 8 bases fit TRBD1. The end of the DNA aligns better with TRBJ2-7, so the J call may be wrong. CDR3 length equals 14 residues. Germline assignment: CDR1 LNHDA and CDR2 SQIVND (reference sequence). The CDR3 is CASNQGASSYEQYF. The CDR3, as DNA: TGTGCCAGTAATCAGGGGGCCTCCTCCTACGAGCAGTACTTC.

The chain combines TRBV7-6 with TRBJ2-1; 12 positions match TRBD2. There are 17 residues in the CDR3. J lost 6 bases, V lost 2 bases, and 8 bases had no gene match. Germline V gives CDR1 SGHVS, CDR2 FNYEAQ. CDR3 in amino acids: CASSLSLAGGFGNEQFF. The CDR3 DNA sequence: TGTGCCAGCAGCTTAAGTCTAGCGGGGGGGTTTGGCAATGAGCAGTTCTTC.

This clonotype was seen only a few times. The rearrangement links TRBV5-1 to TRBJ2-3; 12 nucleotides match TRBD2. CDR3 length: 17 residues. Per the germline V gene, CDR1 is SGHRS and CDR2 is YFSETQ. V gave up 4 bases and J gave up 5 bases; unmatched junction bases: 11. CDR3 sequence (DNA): TGCGCCAGCAGCGCCCAGACTAGCGGGGGTAGAGGAGATACGCAGTATTTT. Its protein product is CASSAQTSGGRGDTQYF.

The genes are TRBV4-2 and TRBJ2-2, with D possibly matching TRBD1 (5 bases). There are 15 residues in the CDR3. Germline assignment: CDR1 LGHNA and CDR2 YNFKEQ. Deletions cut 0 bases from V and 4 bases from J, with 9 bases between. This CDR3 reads CASSQDPRATGELFF. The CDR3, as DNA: TGTGCCAGCAGCCAAGATCCCAGGGCCACCGGGGAGCTGTTTTTT.

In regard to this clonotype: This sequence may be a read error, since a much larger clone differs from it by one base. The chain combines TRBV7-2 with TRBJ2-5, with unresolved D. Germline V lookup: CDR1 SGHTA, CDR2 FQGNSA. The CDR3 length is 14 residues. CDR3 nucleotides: TGTGCCAGCAGCTTAGCGGGCTCCGTAGAGACCCAGCACTTC. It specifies CASSLAGSVETQHF.

The CDR3 DNA sequence: TGTGCCAGCTCACCACCTCGACGGGTTTGGGATGAGCAGTTCTTC. It yields the protein CASSPPRRVWDEQFF. The chain has TRBV18 and TRBJ2-1, with no clear D. V was shortened by 0 bases and J by 8 bases, with 14 bases between the two germline ends. CDR1 is KGHSH, CDR2 LQKENI, per germline. CDR3 size: 15 residues.